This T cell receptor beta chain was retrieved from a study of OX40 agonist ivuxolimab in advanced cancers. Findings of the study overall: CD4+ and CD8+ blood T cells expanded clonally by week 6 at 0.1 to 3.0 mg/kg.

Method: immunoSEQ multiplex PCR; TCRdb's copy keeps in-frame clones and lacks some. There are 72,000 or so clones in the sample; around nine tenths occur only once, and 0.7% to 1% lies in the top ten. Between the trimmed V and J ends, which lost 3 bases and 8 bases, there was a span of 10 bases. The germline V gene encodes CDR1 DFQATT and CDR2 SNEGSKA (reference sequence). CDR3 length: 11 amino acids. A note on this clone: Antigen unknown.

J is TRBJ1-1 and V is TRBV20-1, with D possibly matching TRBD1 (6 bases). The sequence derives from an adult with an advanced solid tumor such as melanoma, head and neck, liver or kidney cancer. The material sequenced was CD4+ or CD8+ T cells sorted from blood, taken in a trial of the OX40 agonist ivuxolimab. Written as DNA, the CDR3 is TGCAGTGCTAGGGCGGACAGAGAAGCTTTCTTT. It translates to CSARADREAFF.